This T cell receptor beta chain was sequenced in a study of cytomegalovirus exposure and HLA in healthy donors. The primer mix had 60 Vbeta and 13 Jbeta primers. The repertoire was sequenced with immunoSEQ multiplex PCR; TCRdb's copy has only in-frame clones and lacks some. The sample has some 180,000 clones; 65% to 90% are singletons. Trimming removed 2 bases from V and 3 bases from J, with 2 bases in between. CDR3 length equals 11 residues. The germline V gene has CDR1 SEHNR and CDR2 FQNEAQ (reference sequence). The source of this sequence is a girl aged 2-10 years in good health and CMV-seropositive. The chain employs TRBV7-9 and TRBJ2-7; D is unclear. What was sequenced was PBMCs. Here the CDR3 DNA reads TGTGCCAGCAGCTTACTCTACGAGCAGTACTTC. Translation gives CASSLLYEQYF.